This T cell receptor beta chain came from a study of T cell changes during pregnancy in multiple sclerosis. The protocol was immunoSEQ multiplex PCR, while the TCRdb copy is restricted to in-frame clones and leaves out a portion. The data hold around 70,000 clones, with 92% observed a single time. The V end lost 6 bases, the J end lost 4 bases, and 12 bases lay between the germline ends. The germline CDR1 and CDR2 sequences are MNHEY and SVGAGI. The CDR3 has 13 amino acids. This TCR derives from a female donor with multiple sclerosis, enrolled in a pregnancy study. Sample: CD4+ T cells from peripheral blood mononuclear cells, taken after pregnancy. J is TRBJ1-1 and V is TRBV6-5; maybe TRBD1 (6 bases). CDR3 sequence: CASSNLRGTEAFF. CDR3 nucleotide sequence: TGTGCCAGCAGCAACCTCAGGGGCACTGAAGCTTTCTTT.